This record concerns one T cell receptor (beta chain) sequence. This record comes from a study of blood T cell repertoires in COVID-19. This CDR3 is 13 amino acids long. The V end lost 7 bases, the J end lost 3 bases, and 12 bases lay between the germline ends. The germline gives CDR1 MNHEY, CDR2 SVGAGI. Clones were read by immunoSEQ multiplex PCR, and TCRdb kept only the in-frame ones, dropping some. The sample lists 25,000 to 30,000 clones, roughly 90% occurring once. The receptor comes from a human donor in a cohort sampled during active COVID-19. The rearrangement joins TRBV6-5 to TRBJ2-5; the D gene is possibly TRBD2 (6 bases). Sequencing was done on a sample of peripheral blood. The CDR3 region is CASTGTAKETQYF. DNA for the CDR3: TGTGCCAGCACGGGGACTGCTAAAGAGACCCAGTACTTC.